This TCR beta chain was found in a study of cytomegalovirus exposure and HLA in healthy donors (dated by TCRdb to 2017 to 2019). In terms of the full investigation: In an earlier analysis of 587 of the donors, around 290 Gb of sequence data and 90 million to 130 million unique TCR beta sequences from about 180 million T cells were reported. Genome-wide SNP genotypes for about three fifths of the roughly 670 donors were used in a later genetic analysis, which treated that subset as a discovery cohort. The study profiled the T cell repertoires of 500 to 800 subjects by immunosequencing and related them to cytomegalovirus serostatus. Rather than using new phenotypic data, the later analysis identified candidate immune exposures from TCR beta sequences and from how often those sequences occurred across donors. Donor age, sex, ethnicity and CMV serostatus were compiled together with the repertoire data. Among the approximately 400 genotyped donors, about 85% belonged to the genetic ancestry cluster associated with self-reported Caucasian donors. All discovery cohort repertoires had been generated using a single sequencing platform. To decide whether each TCR beta V gene segment behaved as functional or pseudogenic, an earlier analysis of approximately 600 of the donors relied on high-throughput TCR beta sequencing. Typing coverage varied by locus: roughly 629-640 donors for A, B, C, DRB1 and DQB1; under 550 for DQA1; over 600 for DPA1; 450 to 480 for DPB1. Besides the first cohort of under 700 subjects, a separate validation cohort made up of over a hundred different subjects was used. To predict cytomegalovirus infection status, the study brought together high-throughput TCR immunosequencing, statistical association of individual TCRs with disease status, and machine learning. Because of strong linkage in the cohort, a few DR-DQ haplotypes were treated as single units for association and clustering. On average, 235,054 unique TCR beta nucleotide sequences were sequenced per donor among several hundred genotyped donors of the cohort, with 15% to 20% of those sequences being non-productive. About 310 gigabases of sequencing data and tens of millions of unique TCR sequences were included in an early release covering around 650 HLA-typed donors. Both class I and class II loci were covered by HLA typing, at four-digit resolution. The study aimed to test whether signatures of past pathogen exposure could be identified by cataloging public T cell receptors. To study patterns of TCR occurrence, a later analysis re-analyzed previously published TCR beta repertoires from 500 to 850 donors and added high-resolution HLA genotyping.

About this clone: The antigen this receptor binds is unknown.

The investigation overall reported the following: Specific HLA alleles were associated with 15,000 to 20,000 TCR beta sequences at a false discovery rate of 0.05 in a later analysis. A later analysis found that most CMV-associated TCR beta chains appeared HLA-restricted, with HLA associations seemingly driven largely by CMV exposure. A few of the identified cytomegalovirus-associated TCR beta chains were confirmed in vitro to be specific for cytomegalovirus antigens. A later analysis found that HLA-associated TCR beta chains were more clonally expanded and had lower generation probabilities than equally common non-associated chains. In an earlier analysis of some 540 of the donors, most TCR beta V segments appeared in productive rearrangements about 90% or about 30% of the time, broadly matching IMGT annotations. According to the authors, the approach could potentially be generalized to other disease states and immunological phenotypes. In the study, approximately 160 TCR beta chains were listed as associated with cytomegalovirus. The presence/absence analyses assumed that sequencing depth was roughly uniform across donors, and that assumption may not be true. According to a later analysis, parvovirus B19, influenza, CMV and Epstein-Barr virus appeared linked to several top co-occurrence clusters. While some public TCRs were present in many individuals, most TCR sequences turned up only very rarely across donors. In both the original and validation cohorts, the classifier was reported to diagnose cytomegalovirus status with high specificity and sensitivity. The 87-base-pair reads could not distinguish some IMGT-functional V segments, including TRBV6-2 and TRBV6-3, so those segments were excluded. HLA typing was unavailable for some donors at each locus, so association tests used only the typed subset. A later analysis found that TCR association rates varied across HLA loci, with DRB1 alleles showing the most associated TCRs and HLA-C alleles the fewest. An association between a missense DCLRE1C variant and V-gene and J-gene trimming of TCR beta chains was found in a later genetic analysis and replicated in an independent cohort. The sequencing pipeline was judged likely to have produced a cluster of highly shared sequence variants as a technical artifact. Correlated functional status among segregating V segments might reflect linkage disequilibrium, but an unknown experimental factor could not be ruled out. A later genetic analysis reported fewer N-insertions in productive TCRs among donors in an Asian-associated ancestry cluster than the roughly 700-donor mean. Strong co-occurrence of HLA alleles, especially DR and DQ, made assigning TCR associations to individual alleles difficult. Only TCR beta chains were sequenced in this cohort, and the absence of alpha or paired-chain data limited detectable features. Immune exposure information for the cohort was limited to CMV serostatus. A further reported finding was that TCR beta sequences accurately predicted the HLA-A and HLA-B alleles for most subjects in the first cohort. Because counts were too low, 15 to 20 rarely observed V segments, including chromosome 9 orphons, were left out of the earlier analysis of over 550 of the donors.

The CDR1 and CDR2 encoded by the germline V gene are SQVTM and ANQGSEA. Compared with germline, V lacks 4 bases and J lacks 7 bases; bases without a gene match: 9. There are 14 amino acids in the CDR3, from cysteine to phenylalanine inclusive. This entry keeps only the CDR3 DNA: 42 bases, framed from base 1. Preparation of the library involved the immunoSEQ multiplex PCR assay. The multiplex PCR relied on a mix of 60 forward primers for TCR Vbeta segments and 13 reverse primers for TCR Jbeta segments. The CDR3 region of rearranged TCR beta genes was amplified from genomic DNA by a multiplex PCR assay. The Illumina HiSeq System was used to sequence the amplified TCR beta libraries as 87-base-pair reads. As for the original processing: Across the 640 or so repertoires, a later analysis counted 78 million or so unique TCR beta chains, around 11 million of which were shared by at least two donors. To remove PCR and sequencing errors, raw reads were error-corrected and collapsed into unique sequences using a nearest-neighbor algorithm that merged closely related sequences. CDR3 sequences were aligned to IMGT reference sequences to assign V, D and J gene segments. Each retained sequence needed at least a six-nucleotide match to both a V gene segment and a J gene segment. A rearrangement was called productive if the CDR3 had no stop codons and remained in frame with V and J, and every other rearrangement was called non-productive. Following IMGT convention, CDR3 was defined as the stretch from the second conserved V-encoded cysteine to the conserved J-encoded phenylalanine. The earlier analysis of some 550 of the donors excluded any sequence lacking an unambiguous match to a single V gene segment. An earlier analysis of several hundred of the donors classified V segments as functional when productive rearrangements were above 56.7% and as segregating when the standard deviation between donors was above 5%. To diagnose cytomegalovirus status from the catalog of TCR beta chain sequences, a statistical classification framework was built. In a later analysis, V and J genes were assigned by comparing TCR nucleotide sequences against IMGT/GENE-DB human TR gene sequences. A later analysis assigned CDR3 sequences and most-parsimonious VDJ recombination scenarios with the TCRdist pipeline. In a later analysis, each TCR beta chain was defined by its CDR3 amino acid sequence together with its V-gene family, and reads without a unique V-gene family were excluded. As a way to deal with suspected cross-contamination and a sequencing artifact, a later analysis dropped 640 or so nucleotide sequences that were highly shared and had low generation probability. In a later analysis, a clonal expansion index was calculated for each public chain from normalized within-repertoire ranks of inferred template counts. Generation probabilities in a later analysis came from a VDJ recombination model fitted to out-of-frame rearrangements, and those results were checked against IGoR. In a later analysis, hypergeometric tests were used to score TCR-TCR, TCR-HLA and TCR-CMV co-occurrence, with a repertoire-size bias correction applied to TCR pairs. To estimate false discovery rates, a later analysis permuted the HLA or CMV assignments 20 times. In a later analysis, co-occurring TCRs were grouped with DBSCAN, and TCRdist sequence similarity was added when clustering was performed within HLA-allele-positive subsets. Co-occurrence clustering excluded repertoires with fewer than 30,000 or more than 120,000 public chains, plus five with anomalous nucleotide sharing. What TCRdb holds here is the immuneACCESS table cut down to in-frame rearrangements. Part of the clones is not present; checked against another copy, under half of the missing clones reflect an unresolved V gene, and the others are unexplained. Clonal size and the V and J genes are those of that table, whereas D and trimming came from the DNA. The sample's clone listing holds some 60,000 clones. Less than 6% of the sample is taken by the ten largest.

The cohort consisted of hundreds of healthy bone marrow donors. At the time of sampling, all cohort members were nominally healthy, though unrecorded immune exposures were likely present. The donor tested CMV seropositive, placing the donor among the roughly 300 seropositive members of the cohort. Every donor gave a peripheral blood sample, and the peripheral blood mononuclear cells from that sample were used for TCR beta sequencing. The Qiagen DNeasy Blood Extraction Kit was used to extract genomic DNA from the blood cell samples. This receptor chain uses TRBV29-1 and TRBJ2-1, and TRBD2 matches 8 of the central bases. Material: PBMCs. This TCR was recovered from a young man in good health and CMV-seropositive. DNA sequence: TGCAGCGTTGCATTCAGCGGGGGTGGGAATGAGCAGTTCTTC. Translated, it reads CSVAFSGGGNEQFF.